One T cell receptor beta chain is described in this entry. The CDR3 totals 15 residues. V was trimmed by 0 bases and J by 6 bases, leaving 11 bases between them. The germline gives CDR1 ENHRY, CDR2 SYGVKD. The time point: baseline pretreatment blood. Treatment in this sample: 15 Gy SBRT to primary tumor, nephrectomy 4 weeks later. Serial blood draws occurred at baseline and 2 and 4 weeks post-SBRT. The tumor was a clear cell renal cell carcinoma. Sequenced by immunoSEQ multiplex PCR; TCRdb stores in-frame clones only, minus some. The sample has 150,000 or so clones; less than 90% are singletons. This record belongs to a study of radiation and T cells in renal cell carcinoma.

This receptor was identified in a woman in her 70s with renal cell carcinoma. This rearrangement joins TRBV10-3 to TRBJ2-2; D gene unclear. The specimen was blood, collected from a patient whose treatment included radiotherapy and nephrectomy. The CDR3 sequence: CAISESKVVAGELFF. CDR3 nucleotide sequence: TGTGCCATCAGTGAGTCTAAGGTGGTCGCCGGGGAGCTGTTTTTT.